This note documents a single TCR beta chain sequence. The protocol was immunoSEQ multiplex PCR, while the TCRdb copy is restricted to in-frame clones and leaves out a portion. The data show 150,000 to 200,000 clones, nearly 80% seen once. This record comes from a study of blood T cell repertoires in COVID-19. About the study: The United States, Italy and Spain supplied acute and convalescent COVID-19 samples.

V was cut by 3 bases and J by 2 bases, with 11 bases left in between. The CDR3 spans 15 residues. Per germline, CDR1 SGHAT and CDR2 FQNNGV. What was sequenced was peripheral blood. This chain links TRBV11-2 with TRBJ2-1, with D possibly TRBD1 on 5 matching bases. The receptor was isolated from a woman aged 65 to 85 with acute or convalescent COVID-19. The CDR3 DNA follows: TGTGCCAGCAGCTTGTCAGGGAACACCTACAATGAGCAGTTCTTC. Amino acid sequence: CASSLSGNTYNEQFF.